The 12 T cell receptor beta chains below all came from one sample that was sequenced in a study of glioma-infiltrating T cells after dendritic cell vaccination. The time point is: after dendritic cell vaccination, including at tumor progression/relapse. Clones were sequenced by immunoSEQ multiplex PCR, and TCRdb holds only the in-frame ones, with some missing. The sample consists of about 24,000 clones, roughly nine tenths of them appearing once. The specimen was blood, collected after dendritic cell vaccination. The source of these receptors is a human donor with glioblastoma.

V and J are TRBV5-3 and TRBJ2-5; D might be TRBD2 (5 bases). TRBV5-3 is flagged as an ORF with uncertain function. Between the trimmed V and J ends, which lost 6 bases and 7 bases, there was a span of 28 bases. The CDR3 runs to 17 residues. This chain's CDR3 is CARKWETVALDLGTQYF. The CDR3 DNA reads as TGTGCCAGAAAATGGGAGACGGTGGCACTCGACTTGGGGACCCAGTACTTC.

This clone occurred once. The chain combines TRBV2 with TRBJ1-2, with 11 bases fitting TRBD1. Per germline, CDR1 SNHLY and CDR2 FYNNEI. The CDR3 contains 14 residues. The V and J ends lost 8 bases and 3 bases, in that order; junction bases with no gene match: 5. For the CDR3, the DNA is TGTGCCAGCCGGACAGGGGGCTTGGACTATGGCTACACCTTC. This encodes CASRTGGLDYGYTF.

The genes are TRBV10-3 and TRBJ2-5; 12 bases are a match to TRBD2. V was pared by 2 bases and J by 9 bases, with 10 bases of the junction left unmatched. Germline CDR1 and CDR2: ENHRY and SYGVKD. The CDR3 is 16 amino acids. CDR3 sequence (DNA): TGTGCCATCAGTGAGGGCGGACTAGCGGGGCGGGAGGCCCAGTACTTC. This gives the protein CAISEGGLAGREAQYF.

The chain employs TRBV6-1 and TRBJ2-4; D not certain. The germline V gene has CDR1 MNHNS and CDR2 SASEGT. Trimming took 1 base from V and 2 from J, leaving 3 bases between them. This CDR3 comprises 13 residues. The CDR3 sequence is CASSEGPKNIQYF. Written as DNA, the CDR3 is TGTGCCAGCAGTGAAGGGCCCAAAAACATTCAGTACTTC.

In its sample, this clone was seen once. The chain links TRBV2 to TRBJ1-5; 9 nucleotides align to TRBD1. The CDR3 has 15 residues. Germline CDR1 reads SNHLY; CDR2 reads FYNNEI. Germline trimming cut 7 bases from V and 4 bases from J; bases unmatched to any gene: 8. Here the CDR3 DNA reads TGTGCCAGCAAATCTACCGGGACAGGGAATCAGCCCCAGCATTTT. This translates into CASKSTGTGNQPQHF.

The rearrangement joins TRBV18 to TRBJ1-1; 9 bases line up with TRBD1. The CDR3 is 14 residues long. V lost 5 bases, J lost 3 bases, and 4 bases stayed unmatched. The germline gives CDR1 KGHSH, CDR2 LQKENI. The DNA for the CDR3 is TGTGCCAGCTCAGTACAGGGGGCCCACACTGAAGCTTTCTTT. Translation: CASSVQGAHTEAFF.

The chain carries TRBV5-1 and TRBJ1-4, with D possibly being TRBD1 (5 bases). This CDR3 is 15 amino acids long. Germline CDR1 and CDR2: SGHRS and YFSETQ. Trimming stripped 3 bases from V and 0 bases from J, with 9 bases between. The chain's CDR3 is CASSSGSATNEKLFF. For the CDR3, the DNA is TGCGCCAGCAGCTCAGGGTCCGCAACTAATGAAAAACTGTTTTTT.

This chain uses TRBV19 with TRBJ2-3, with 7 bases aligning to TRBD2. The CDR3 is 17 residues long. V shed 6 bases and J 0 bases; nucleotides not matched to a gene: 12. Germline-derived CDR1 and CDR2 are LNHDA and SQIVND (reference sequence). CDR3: CASRRYSGLVSTDTQYF. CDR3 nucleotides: TGTGCCAGTAGGAGATATTCCGGACTAGTTAGCACAGATACGCAGTATTTT.

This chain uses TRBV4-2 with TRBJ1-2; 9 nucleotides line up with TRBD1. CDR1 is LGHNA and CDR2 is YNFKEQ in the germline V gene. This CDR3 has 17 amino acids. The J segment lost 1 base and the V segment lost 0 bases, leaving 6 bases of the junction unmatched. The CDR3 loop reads CASSQEGGQGLNYGYTF. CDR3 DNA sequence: TGTGCCAGCAGCCAAGAAGGGGGACAGGGACTTAACTATGGCTACACCTTC.

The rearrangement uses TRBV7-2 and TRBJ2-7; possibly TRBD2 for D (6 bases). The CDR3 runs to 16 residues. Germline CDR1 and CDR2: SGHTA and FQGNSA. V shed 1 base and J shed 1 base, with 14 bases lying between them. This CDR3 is CASSLGLSSVSYEQYF. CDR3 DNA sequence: TGTGCCAGCAGCTTAGGATTGTCTAGCGTTTCCTACGAGCAGTACTTC.

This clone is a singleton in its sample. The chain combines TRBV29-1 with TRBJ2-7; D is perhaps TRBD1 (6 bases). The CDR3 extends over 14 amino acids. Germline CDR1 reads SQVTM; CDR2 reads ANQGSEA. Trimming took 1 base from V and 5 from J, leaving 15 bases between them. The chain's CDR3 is CSVEARDTPNEQYF. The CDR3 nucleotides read TGCAGCGTTGAAGCCCGGGACACCCCCAACGAGCAGTACTTC.

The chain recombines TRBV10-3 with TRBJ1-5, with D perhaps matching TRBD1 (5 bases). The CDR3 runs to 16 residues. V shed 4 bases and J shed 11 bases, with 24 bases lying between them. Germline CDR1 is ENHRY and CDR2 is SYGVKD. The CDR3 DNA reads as TGTGCCATCAGTGGGGGTCCGGGGGATTTAGCTTGGGCCCAGCATTTT. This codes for CAISGGPGDLAWAQHF.